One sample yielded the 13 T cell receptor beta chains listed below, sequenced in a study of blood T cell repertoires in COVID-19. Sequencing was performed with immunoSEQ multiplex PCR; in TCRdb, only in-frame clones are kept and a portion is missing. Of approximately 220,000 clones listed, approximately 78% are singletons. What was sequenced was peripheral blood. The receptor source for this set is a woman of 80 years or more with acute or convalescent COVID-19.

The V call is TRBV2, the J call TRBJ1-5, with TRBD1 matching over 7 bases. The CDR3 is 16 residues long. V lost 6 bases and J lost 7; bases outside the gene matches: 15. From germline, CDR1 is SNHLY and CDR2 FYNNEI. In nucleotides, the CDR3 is TGTGCCAGCAGACACCGTACAGGGGCCCCCTTCCAGCCCCAGCATTTT. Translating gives CASRHRTGAPFQPQHF.

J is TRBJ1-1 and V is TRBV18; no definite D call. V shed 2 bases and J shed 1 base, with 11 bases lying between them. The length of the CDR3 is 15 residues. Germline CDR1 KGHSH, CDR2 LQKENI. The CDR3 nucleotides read TGTGCCAGCTCACCAAAACCCAGGTCGAACACTGAAGCTTTCTTT. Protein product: CASSPKPRSNTEAFF.

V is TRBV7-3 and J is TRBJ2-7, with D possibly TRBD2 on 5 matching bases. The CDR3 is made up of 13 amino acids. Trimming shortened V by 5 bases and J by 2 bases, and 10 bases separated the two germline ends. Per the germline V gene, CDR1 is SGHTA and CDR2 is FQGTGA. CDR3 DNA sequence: TGTGCCAGCAGCCGGGATAGCACCTACGAGCAGTACTTC. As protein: CASSRDSTYEQYF.

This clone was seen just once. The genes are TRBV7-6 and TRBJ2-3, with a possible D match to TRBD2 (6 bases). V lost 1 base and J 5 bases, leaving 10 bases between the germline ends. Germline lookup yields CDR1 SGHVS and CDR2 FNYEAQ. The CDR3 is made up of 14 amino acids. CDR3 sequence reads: CASSLGGDIDTQYF. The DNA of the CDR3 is TGTGCCAGCAGCTTAGGGGGGGATATAGATACGCAGTATTTT.

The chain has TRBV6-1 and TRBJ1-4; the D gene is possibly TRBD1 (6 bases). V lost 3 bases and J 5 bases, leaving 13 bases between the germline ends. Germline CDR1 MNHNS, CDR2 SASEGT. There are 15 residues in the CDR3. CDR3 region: CASSDQTGGNEKLFF. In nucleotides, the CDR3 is TGTGCCAGCAGTGATCAGACAGGAGGAAATGAAAAACTGTTTTTT.

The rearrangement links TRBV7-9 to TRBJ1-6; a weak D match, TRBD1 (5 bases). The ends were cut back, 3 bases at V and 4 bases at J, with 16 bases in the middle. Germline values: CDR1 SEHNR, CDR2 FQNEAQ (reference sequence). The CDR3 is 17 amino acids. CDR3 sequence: CASSFQGSGVYNSPLHF. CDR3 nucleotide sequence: TGTGCCAGCAGCTTTCAGGGATCGGGCGTTTATAATTCACCCCTCCACTTT.

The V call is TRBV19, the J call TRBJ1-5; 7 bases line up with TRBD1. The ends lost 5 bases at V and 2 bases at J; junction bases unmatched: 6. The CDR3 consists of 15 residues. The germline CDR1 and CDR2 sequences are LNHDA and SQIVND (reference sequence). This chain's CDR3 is CASSGLTGGNQPQHF. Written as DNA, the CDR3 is TGTGCCAGTAGTGGCCTCACAGGGGGCAATCAGCCCCAGCATTTT.

The CDR3 is CASSDFGTGHYEQFF. CDR3 sequence (DNA): TGTGCCAGCAGTGATTTCGGGACAGGGCATTATGAGCAGTTCTTC. This rearrangement joins TRBV6-1 to TRBJ2-1; 9 bases fit TRBD1. Per germline, CDR1 MNHNS and CDR2 SASEGT. The CDR3 extends over 15 amino acids. The V segment lost 3 bases and the J segment 8 bases; nucleotides outside the gene matches: 8.

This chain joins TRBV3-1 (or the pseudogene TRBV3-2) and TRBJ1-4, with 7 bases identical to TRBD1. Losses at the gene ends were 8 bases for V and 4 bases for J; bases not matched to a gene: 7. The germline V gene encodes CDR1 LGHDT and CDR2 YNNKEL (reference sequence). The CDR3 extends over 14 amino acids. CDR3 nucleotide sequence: TGTGCCAGCTCACGTCAGGGGGGTAATGAAAAACTGTTTTTT. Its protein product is CASSRQGGNEKLFF.

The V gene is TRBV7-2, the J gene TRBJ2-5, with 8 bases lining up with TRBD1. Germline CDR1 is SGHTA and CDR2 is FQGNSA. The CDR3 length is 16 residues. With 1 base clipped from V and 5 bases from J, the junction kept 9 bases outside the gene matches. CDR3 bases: TGTGCCAGCAGCTTAGTTGCCGGACAGGGCCCGGAGACCCAGTACTTC. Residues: CASSLVAGQGPETQYF.

This chain's CDR3 is CASSPYGTGDYEQYF. DNA of the CDR3: TGTGCCAGCTCACCGTATGGGACAGGGGACTACGAGCAGTACTTC. The J gene is TRBJ2-7, the V gene TRBV18; 10 positions match TRBD1. Germline lookup yields CDR1 KGHSH and CDR2 LQKENI. J lost 3 bases, V lost 3 bases, and 5 bases had no gene match. This CDR3 has 15 amino acids.

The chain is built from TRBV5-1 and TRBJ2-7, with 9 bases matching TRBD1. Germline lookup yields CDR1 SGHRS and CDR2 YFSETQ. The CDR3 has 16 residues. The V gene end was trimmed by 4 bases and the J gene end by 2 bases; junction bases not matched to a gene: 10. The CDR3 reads CASSPHRTGAPYEQYF. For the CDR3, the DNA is TGCGCCAGCAGCCCCCACCGGACAGGGGCACCCTACGAGCAGTACTTC.

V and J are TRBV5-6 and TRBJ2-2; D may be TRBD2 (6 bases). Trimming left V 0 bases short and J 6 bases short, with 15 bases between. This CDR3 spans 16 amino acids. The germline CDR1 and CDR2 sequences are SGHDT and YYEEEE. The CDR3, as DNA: TGTGCCAGCAGCTTGGAGTTCGTTGCGGGGCCCGGGGAGCTGTTTTTT. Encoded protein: CASSLEFVAGPGELFF.